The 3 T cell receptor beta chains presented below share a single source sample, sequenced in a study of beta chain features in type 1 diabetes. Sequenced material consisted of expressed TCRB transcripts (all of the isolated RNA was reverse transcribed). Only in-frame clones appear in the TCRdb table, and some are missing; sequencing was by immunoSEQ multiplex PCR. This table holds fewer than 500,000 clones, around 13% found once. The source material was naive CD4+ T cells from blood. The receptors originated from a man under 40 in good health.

The CDR3 DNA is TGTGCCACCCGGGACTACTTATACAATGAGCAGTTCTTC. The encoded protein is CATRDYLYNEQFF. The chain carries TRBV19 and TRBJ2-1; 7 bases line up with TRBD2. Trimming took 10 bases from V and 4 from J; bases not matched to a gene: 7. Germline CDR1 and CDR2: LNHDA and SQIVND (reference sequence). CDR3 length: 13 amino acids.

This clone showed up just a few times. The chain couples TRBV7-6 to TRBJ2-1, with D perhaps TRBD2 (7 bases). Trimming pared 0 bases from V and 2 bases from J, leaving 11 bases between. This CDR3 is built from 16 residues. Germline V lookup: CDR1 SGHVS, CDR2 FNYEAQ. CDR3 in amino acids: CASSLARGQAYNEQFF. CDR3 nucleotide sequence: TGTGCCAGCAGCTTAGCGCGGGGGCAGGCCTACAATGAGCAGTTCTTC.

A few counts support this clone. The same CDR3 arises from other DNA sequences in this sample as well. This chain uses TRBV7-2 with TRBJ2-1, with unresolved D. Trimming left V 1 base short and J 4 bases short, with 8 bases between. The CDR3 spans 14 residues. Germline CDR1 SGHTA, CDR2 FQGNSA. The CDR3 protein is CASSLGLEYNEQFF. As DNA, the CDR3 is TGTGCCAGCAGCTTAGGACTTGAATACAATGAGCAGTTCTTC. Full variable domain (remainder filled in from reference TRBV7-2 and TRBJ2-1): GAGVSQSPSNKVTEKGKDVELRCDPISGHTALYWYRQSLGQGLEFLIYFQGNSAPDKSGLPSDRFSAERTGGSVSTLTIQRTQQEDSAVYLCASSLGLEYNEQFFGPGTRLTVL.